Listed below are T cell receptor beta chains from one sample, sequenced in a study of T cells expressing NK-cell markers. One entry per CDR3 protein, without DNA, is what TCRdb gives after re-calling the 5' RACE reads. The sample shows 120,000 to 150,000 distinct CDR3 sequences, and around 10% sits with its ten largest clones. The sequenced sample was blood T cells: a sorted CD56 or NKG2C T cell subset, CD4+ or CD8+ T cells, or bulk PBMC T cells (not recorded which). These receptors were collected from a man aged 18-30 years in good health. CDR3s include the opening cysteine and the closing phenylalanine or tryptophan.

cdr3_aa cdr3_length j_call v_call
CASSQGPGGDEQYF 14 TRBJ2-7 TRBV4-1
CASSLVAGSVINEQFF 16 TRBJ2-1 TRBV5-1
CASSDLWGINEKLFF 15 TRBJ1-4 TRBV6-1
CASYGPNTIYF 11 TRBJ1-3 TRBV6-5
CASRGSYDTQYF 12 TRBJ2-3 TRBV2
CASSEVVAGWTEAFF 15 TRBJ1-1 TRBV6-1
CASDDRNTGELFF 13 TRBJ2-2 TRBV12-3/TRBV12-4
CASSHLTGENEQFF 14 TRBJ2-1 TRBV4-3
CSVDLGYYGYTF 12 TRBJ1-2 TRBV29-1
CASSLGLVRNIQYF 14 TRBJ2-4 TRBV28
CASSWGRSAARQYF 14 TRBJ2-7 TRBV5-6
CASSLAGRAVPSEQFF 16 TRBJ2-1 TRBV6-5
CSVGGGLAGSVDTQYF 16 TRBJ2-3 TRBV29-1
CASSESSGVYTGELFF 16 TRBJ2-2 TRBV6-1
CASHGGYEQYF 11 TRBJ2-7 TRBV7-2
CASSPGESPDTQYF 14 TRBJ2-3 TRBV18
CASSPSGQGGSETQYF 16 TRBJ2-5 TRBV4-2
CASSLRSGTNYEQYF 15 TRBJ2-7 TRBV14
CASRKSGTGQAKNIQYF 17 TRBJ2-4 TRBV12-3/TRBV12-4
CASTSGSYEQYF 12 TRBJ2-7 TRBV2
CASSQSLGLLNTEAFF 16 TRBJ1-1 TRBV27
CSAPHNNEQFF 11 TRBJ2-1 TRBV20-1
CASSLRLAGSSGSYNEQFF 19 TRBJ2-1 TRBV5-4
CASSSSRGAHEKLFF 15 TRBJ1-4 TRBV11-3
CAISEPPVRGQNTGELFF 18 TRBJ2-2 TRBV10-3
CASSLTSEQFF 11 TRBJ2-1 TRBV11-2
CASSPRGYNSPLHF 14 TRBJ1-6 TRBV7-6
CASSPTRTVAYEQYF 15 TRBJ2-7 TRBV7-9
CASSFRERASGSGEQFF 17 TRBJ2-1 TRBV5-1
CASSPISGNTIYF 13 TRBJ1-3 TRBV27
CASSLVAETNTGELFF 16 TRBJ2-2 TRBV7-8
CASSRPTGGSSYEQYF 16 TRBJ2-7 TRBV23-1
CASTEDFGTEETQYF 15 TRBJ2-5 TRBV12-3/TRBV12-4
CASSSTSGSRDEQFF 15 TRBJ2-1 TRBV5-1
CASNLRLAENTGELFF 16 TRBJ2-2 TRBV19
CASSRDREYTDTQYF 15 TRBJ2-3 TRBV7-9
CASSQDGTSGNSYNEQFF 18 TRBJ2-1 TRBV3-2
CSAWLLAGDAGELFF 15 TRBJ2-2 TRBV29-1
CASSLAPGGIRDEQFF 16 TRBJ2-1 TRBV27
CASSDGGSGHYGYTF 15 TRBJ1-2 TRBV27
CASSESKGTDTQYF 14 TRBJ2-3 TRBV10-1
CSALDGLTPPNTEAFF 16 TRBJ1-1 TRBV20-1
CASSSSGGKQFF 12 TRBJ2-1 TRBV7-9
CASSWEETQYF 11 TRBJ2-5 TRBV5-4
CASSPTTGTGLYEQYF 16 TRBJ2-7 TRBV7-9
CASRQSSAAYNEQFF 15 TRBJ2-1 TRBV28
CASSQGLPGNEQFF 14 TRBJ2-1 TRBV7-8
CASSEESRDSQETQYF 16 TRBJ2-5 TRBV9
CASSETSGRADTQYF 15 TRBJ2-3 TRBV10-2
CASSPFGGGYEQYF 14 TRBJ2-7 TRBV3-1
CSARGTSGRVDTQYF 15 TRBJ2-3 TRBV20-1
CASSLNRREPQETQYF 16 TRBJ2-5 TRBV12-3/TRBV12-4
CASSQGGWADTQYF 14 TRBJ2-3 TRBV7-6
CASSQDWGLTDTQYF 15 TRBJ2-3 TRBV4-2